Below are 10 T cell receptor beta chains sequenced from a single sample in a study of regulatory T cells in long-lasting Graves disease. Arm-PCR with iRepertoire HTBI primers amplified the CDR3 regions for these TCR beta libraries. From the multiplex PCR reads, TCRdb called clonotypes with MiXCR, one entry per CDR3 protein. The table lists about 360,000 distinct CDR3 sequences, under 20% of them singletons, with roughly 21% in the top ten. As to time point: newly diagnosed GD, antithyroid drugs for less than 3 months. Extracted RNA from PBMCs served as the source of the TCR library. The same specimen was also included in a second study, on T cells in Graves' hyperthyroidism and ophthalmopathy.

The input for sequencing was peripheral blood mononuclear cells (PBMCs), taken at new diagnosis, from a patient treated with antithyroid drugs. Receptor source: a woman aged 18-30 years with Graves disease.

The V call is TRBV20-1, the J call TRBJ2-1; 12 nucleotides match TRBD1. The V gene's germline CDR1 is DFQATT and CDR2 SNEGSKA (reference sequence). V shed 2 bases and J 1 base; nucleotides not matched to a gene: 12. The CDR3 spans 19 residues. In DNA form, the CDR3 reads TGCAGTGCTAGACCGGGACAGGGGGCGCGTTGGGGATCCTACAATGAGCAGTTCTTC. It yields the protein CSARPGQGARWGSYNEQFF.

This clonotype was picked up many times. The V and J genes are TRBV4-1 and TRBJ1-2; TRBD1 is a possible D gene (5 bases). V lost 0 bases and J 8 bases, leaving 13 bases between the germline ends. Germline loops: CDR1 MGHRA, CDR2 YSYEKL. The CDR3 sequence is 14 residues long. CDR3 sequence: CASSQDLARDGYTF. CDR3 nucleotide sequence: TGCGCCAGCAGCCAAGATCTCGCCAGGGACGGCTACACCTTC.

The chain combines TRBV29-1 with TRBJ2-7; 8 bases fit TRBD2. Per the germline V gene, CDR1 is SQVTM and CDR2 is ANQGSEA. CDR3 length: 13 amino acids. With V trimmed by 1 base and J by 6 bases, 5 bases remained unmatched. CDR3 sequence: CSVEAGGPGEQYF. The CDR3 nucleotides read TGCAGCGTTGAAGCGGGGGGGCCCGGCGAGCAGTACTTC.

Concerning this clonotype itself: A junction boundary mismatches the germline segment, possibly from a read error. The chain uses TRBV7-9 and TRBJ2-1; D uncertain. This CDR3 is built from 11 residues. The germline V gene encodes CDR1 SEHNR and CDR2 FQNEAQ (reference sequence). The CDR3: CASSLGNERFF. The CDR3 DNA reads as TGTGCCAGCAGCTTGGGCAATGAGCGGTTCTTC.

This clonotype was seen a handful of times. One junction end does not reproduce the germline sequence, and a read error may be involved. For the CDR3, the DNA is TGTGCCAGCAGTTTTGGGGACACAAATGGGGATACGCAGTGTTTT. It yields the protein CASSFGDTNGDTQCF. J is TRBJ2-3 and V is TRBV12-3 or TRBV12-4, with D maybe TRBD1 (6 bases). This CDR3 spans 15 amino acids.

There are many counts of this clonotype. J is TRBJ1-5 and V is TRBV20-1; 7 bases agree with TRBD1. The V gene end was trimmed by 3 bases and the J gene end by 6 bases; junction bases not matched to a gene: 5. This CDR3 has 13 amino acids. CDR1 is DFQATT and CDR2 is SNEGSKA in the germline V gene (reference sequence). The CDR3 DNA reads as TGCAGTGCTAGTAGACAGGGTCTTCAGCCCCAGCATTTT. Its translation: CSASRQGLQPQHF.

This clonotype was observed a handful of times. The chain joins TRBV15 to TRBJ2-2; TRBD1 might be the D (5 bases). V was trimmed by 0 bases and J by 8 bases, leaving 16 bases between them. The CDR3 totals 16 residues. Per germline, CDR1 LNHNV and CDR2 YYDKDF (reference sequence). CDR3 sequence: CATSRDKGRALGELFF. In DNA, the CDR3 is TGTGCCACCAGCAGAGATAAGGGCAGGGCCCTAGGGGAGCTGTTTTTT.

Regarding this clonotype: A much more abundant neighbour one base away suggests this may be a read error. This rearrangement joins TRBV3-1 to TRBJ1-5; weak D call: TRBD1 (5 bases). CDR1 is LGHDT, CDR2 YNNKEL, per germline (reference sequence). The CDR3 consists of 15 residues. Trimming cost V 0 bases and J 5 bases, with 11 bases left between them. For the CDR3, the DNA is TGTGCCAGCAGCCAAGATCGGGGGGAGGATCAGCCCCAGCATTTT. Encoded protein: CASSQDRGEDQPQHF. The entire variable domain, with the rest obtained from reference TRBV3-1 and TRBJ1-5, is as follows: DTAVSQTPKYLVTQMGNDKSIKCEQNLGHDTMYWYKQDSKKFLKIMFSYNNKELIINETVPNRFSPKSPDKAHLNLHINSLELGDSAVYFCASSQDRGEDQPQHFGDGTRLSIL.

The rearrangement joins TRBV29-1 to TRBJ1-2; no clear D gene. CDR1 is SQVTM and CDR2 is ANQGSEA in the germline V gene. The CDR3 spans 13 residues. V lost 1 base and J lost 4, with 10 bases in between. CDR3 DNA sequence: TGCAGCGTTGAAGTCTGGGCAGCCTATGGCTACACCTTC. Encoded protein: CSVEVWAAYGYTF.

The V and J genes are TRBV7-9 and TRBJ1-1; a possible D gene is TRBD1 (5 bases). Germline-derived CDR1 and CDR2 are SEHNR and FQNEAQ (reference sequence). The V end was cut by 4 bases, the J end by 6 bases, with 18 bases between. CDR3 size: 15 residues. In DNA, the CDR3 is TGTGCCAGCAGCTCCACGGGGGGAATCGTGTCTGAAGCTTTCTTT. This gives the protein CASSSTGGIVSEAFF.